Listed below are T cell receptor beta chains from one sample, sequenced in a study of cytomegalovirus exposure and HLA in healthy donors. Measured with immunoSEQ multiplex PCR; TCRdb has only the in-frame clones, and not every one. The table records roughly 330,000 clones, around 90% of them present only once. Sequencing was performed on PBMCs. The receptors originated from a woman under 40 in good health and CMV-seropositive. CDR3s include the opening cysteine and the closing phenylalanine or tryptophan. Fields, in order: J gene, V gene, CDR3 length, D gene, clone size, CDR3 DNA, CDR3 protein. The D gene is left open where the match is weak. Size tells how often a clone was seen (once, few, many) or the class of an expanded clone, and some rows leave it out.

TRBJ1-1 | TRBV2 | 8 | NA | few | TGTGCCAGCATGGTGGCTTTCTTT | CASMVAFF
TRBJ2-7 | TRBV29-1 | 12 | TRBD2 | NA | TGCAGCGTAAAGGCTAGCGGCTACGAGCAGTACTTC | CSVKASGYEQYF
TRBJ1-4 | TRBV13 | 15 | NA | NA | TGTGCCAGCAGCTTACAGTGGACAGACGGTGAAAAACTGTTTTTT | CASSLQWTDGEKLFF
TRBJ2-7 | TRBV10-3 | 13 | NA | NA | TGTGCCATCAAAGACACCTCCTACTACGAGCAGTACTTC | CAIKDTSYYEQYF
TRBJ1-5 | TRBV6-5 | 12 | NA | NA | TGTGCCAGCAGTTACAGGGTCCAGCCCCAGCATTTT | CASSYRVQPQHF
TRBJ2-1 | TRBV11-2 | 16 | NA | NA | TGTGCCAGCAGCGGGACCGGGGGAATGACCTACAATGAGCAGTTCTTC | CASSGTGGMTYNEQFF
TRBJ1-1 | TRBV7-9 | 16 | NA | NA | TGTGCCAGCAGCCCCTCTGACAGGTCCCTGAACACTGAAGCTTTCTTT | CASSPSDRSLNTEAFF
TRBJ2-7 | TRBV15 | 18 | NA | once | TGTGCCACCAGCAGAGACTACCCGACAGGTATCATTATCTACGAGCAGTACTTC | CATSRDYPTGIIIYEQYF
TRBJ2-1 | TRBV20-1 | 10 | NA | NA | TGCAGTGCTAGCGGCTATGAGCAGTTCTTC | CSASGYEQFF
TRBJ1-5 | TRBV4-2 | 16 | NA | NA | TGTGCCAGCAGCCAAGATCAGGGGCAGGGCTATCAGCCCCAGCATTTT | CASSQDQGQGYQPQHF
TRBJ2-3 | TRBV7-2 | 15 | TRBD2 | NA | TGTGCCAGCAGCTTGCTAGCGGTGGGCACAGATACGCAGTATTTT | CASSLLAVGTDTQYF
TRBJ1-2 | TRBV4-1 | 13 | NA | NA | TGCGCCAGCAGCCAAGATGAGAGGTATGGCTACACCTTC | CASSQDERYGYTF
TRBJ1-5 | TRBV19 | 16 | TRBD1 | NA | TGTGCCAGTAGTCTGATAGACAGGGCAATCAATCAGCCCCAGCATTTT | CASSLIDRAINQPQHF
TRBJ1-2 | TRBV5-8 | 14 | TRBD1 | NA | TGTGCCAGCAATCCGGGACAGGGGGCCGGTGGCTACACCTTC | CASNPGQGAGGYTF
TRBJ1-1 | TRBV5-1 | 15 | TRBD1 | few | TGCGCCAGCAGCTTGGCCCGACAGGGTAACACTGAAGCTTTCTTT | CASSLARQGNTEAFF
TRBJ1-1 | TRBV28 | 16 | TRBD1 | NA | TGTGCCAGCAGTTTCTACAGGGACAGTGGTAACACTGAAGCTTTCTTT | CASSFYRDSGNTEAFF